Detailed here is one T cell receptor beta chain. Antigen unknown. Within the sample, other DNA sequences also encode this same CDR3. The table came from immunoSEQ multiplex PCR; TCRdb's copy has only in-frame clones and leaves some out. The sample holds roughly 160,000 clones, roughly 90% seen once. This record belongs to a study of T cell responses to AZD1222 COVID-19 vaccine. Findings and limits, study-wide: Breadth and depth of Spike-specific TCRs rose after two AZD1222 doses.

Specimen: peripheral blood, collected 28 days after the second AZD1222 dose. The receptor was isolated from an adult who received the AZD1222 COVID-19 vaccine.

CDR3 amino acids: CASSQEGRGYTF. The CDR3, as DNA: TGCGCCAGCAGCCAAGAGGGGCGCGGCTACACCTTC. The rearrangement joins TRBV4-3 to TRBJ1-2; tentatively, D is TRBD1 (5 bases). With 0 bases removed from V and 8 bases from J, the gap between germline ends came to 7 bases. The CDR3 sequence is 12 residues long. Per the germline V gene, CDR1 is LGHNA and CDR2 is YSLEER.